These T cell receptor beta chains were read from a single sample in a study of cytomegalovirus exposure and HLA in healthy donors. The assay was immunoSEQ multiplex PCR, and TCRdb's table has in-frame clones only and misses some. The repertoire holds roughly 80,000 clones, with 67% as singletons. The sequenced sample was PBMCs. The receptors come from a woman aged 45 to 65 in good health and CMV-seropositive. Both conserved end residues are part of each CDR3. The D gene is left open where the match is weak. Some rows mark clone size as missing; the rest say once, few, many or name a class of expanded clone.

d_gene	v_gene	abundance	j_gene	CDR3aa	CDR3nt
-	TRBV7-3	once	TRBJ2-2	CASSLGLGTNTGELFF	TGTGCCAGCAGCTTAGGTCTGGGGACTAACACCGGGGAGCTGTTTTTT
TRBD1	TRBV7-3	-	TRBJ1-6	CASSPGGSWSPLHF	TGTGCCAGCAGCCCAGGGGGCTCATGGTCACCCCTCCACTTT
-	TRBV19	-	TRBJ2-1	CASSMMGGGQFF	TGTGCCAGTAGTATGATGGGGGGAGGGCAGTTCTTC
-	TRBV10-3	-	TRBJ1-5	CAISSGGGSNQPQHF	TGTGCCATCAGTTCGGGGGGGGGCAGCAATCAGCCCCAGCATTTT
-	TRBV7-9	-	TRBJ1-1	CASSPERGWGTEAFF	TGTGCCAGCAGCCCAGAAAGGGGGTGGGGGACTGAAGCTTTCTTT
-	TRBV27	-	TRBJ2-2	CASSLGRTAGELFF	TGTGCCAGCAGTTTGGGGAGGACTGCCGGGGAGCTGTTTTTT
-	TRBV6-1	once	TRBJ1-3	CASSEQGSSGNTIYF	TGTGCCAGCAGTGAACAGGGAAGCTCTGGAAACACCATATATTTT
-	TRBV5-1	-	TRBJ1-4	CASSYWGTATNEKLFF	TGCGCCAGCAGCTATTGGGGGACTGCAACTAATGAAAAACTGTTTTTT
TRBD1	TRBV29-1	-	TRBJ1-5	CSVTTGAPNQPQHF	TGCAGCGTTACAACAGGGGCCCCCAATCAGCCCCAGCATTTT
-	TRBV19	few	TRBJ2-4	CASSDYRGGLAKNIQYF	TGTGCCAGTAGTGACTACAGGGGGGGACTAGCCAAAAACATTCAGTACTTC
-	TRBV11-2	-	TRBJ2-5	CASSLNGGEETQYF	TGTGCCAGCAGCCTCAATGGCGGGGAAGAGACCCAGTACTTC
-	TRBV7-8	-	TRBJ1-4	CASSSDPGEKLFF	TGTGCCAGCAGCTCAGACCCGGGGGAAAAACTGTTTTTT
TRBD1	TRBV6-5	-	TRBJ1-2	CASSYSMDTGDHGYTF	TGTGCCAGCAGTTACTCGATGGACACAGGGGATCATGGCTACACCTTC
-	TRBV9	-	TRBJ2-2	CASSDRGRSNTGELFF	TGTGCCAGCAGCGACCGGGGAAGAAGTAACACCGGGGAGCTGTTTTTT
-	TRBV10-3	once	TRBJ2-3	CAIRRGGSGTDTQYF	TGTGCCATCCGGAGGGGGGGGTCGGGCACAGATACGCAGTATTTT
TRBD2	TRBV4-2	few	TRBJ2-5	CASSLTSGSQETQYF	TGTGCCAGCAGCCTCACTAGCGGAAGCCAAGAGACCCAGTACTTC
-	TRBV7-6	-	TRBJ2-2	CASSLVGRGLANTGELFF	TGTGCCAGCAGCTTAGTCGGCAGGGGATTGGCGAACACCGGGGAGCTGTTTTTT
TRBD1	TRBV18	-	TRBJ1-1	CASSQDRDRGTEAFF	TGTGCCAGCTCACAGGACAGGGACCGGGGCACTGAAGCTTTCTTT
-	TRBV7-9	once	TRBJ1-2	CSSSLPVGGLSGYTF	TGTTCCAGCAGCCTTCCTGTGGGGGGTTTGAGTGGCTACACCTTC
-	TRBV5-6	-	TRBJ2-7	CASSSSNGEQYF	TGTGCCAGCAGCTCAAGTAACGGCGAGCAGTACTTC
-	TRBV5-1	-	TRBJ2-5	CASSLNSPEETQYF	TGCGCCAGCAGCTTGAATTCCCCAGAAGAGACCCAGTACTTC
-	TRBV9	-	TRBJ2-5	CASSVGGGQPETQYF	TGTGCCAGCAGCGTAGGGGGGGGGCAGCCAGAGACCCAGTACTTC
-	TRBV6-4	-	TRBJ2-3	CASSDSPSSTDTQYF	TGTGCCAGCAGTGACTCCCCCTCTAGCACAGATACGCAGTATTTT
-	TRBV11-2	few	TRBJ2-3	CASREGRGRRTDTQYF	TGTGCCAGCAGAGAGGGCAGGGGCAGACGCACAGATACGCAGTATTTT
-	TRBV19	-	TRBJ1-2	CASSIGGESLYGYTF	TGTGCCAGTAGTATAGGGGGGGAGAGCCTCTATGGCTACACCTTC
-	TRBV5-6	-	TRBJ1-2	CASSFGHSRRGYTF	TGTGCCAGCAGCTTCGGACATTCTCGACGGGGCTACACCTTC
-	TRBV5-1	-	TRBJ1-6	CASSPGAPGVGSPLHF	TGCGCCAGCAGCCCTGGGGCCCCAGGGGTGGGTTCACCCCTCCACTTT
TRBD1	TRBV7-6	once	TRBJ2-6	CASSSTGIGTGESGANVLTF	TGTGCCAGCAGCTCCACGGGGATCGGGACAGGGGAGTCTGGGGCCAACGTCCTGACTTTC
-	TRBV13	-	TRBJ2-2	CASSSPTPNTGELFF	TGTGCCAGCAGCTCCCCGACTCCGAACACCGGGGAGCTGTTTTTT
-	TRBV19	-	TRBJ1-5	CASSIGDRYRPQHF	TGTGCCAGTAGTATAGGCGATCGGTATAGGCCCCAGCATTTT
-	TRBV5-4	once	TRBJ1-4	CASRKGSATNEKLFF	TGTGCCAGCAGAAAGGGGTCGGCAACTAATGAAAAACTGTTTTTT
-	TRBV19	-	TRBJ1-2	CASSIQTIDYGYTF	TGTGCCAGTAGTATACAGACAATCGACTATGGCTACACCTTC
-	TRBV6-1	-	TRBJ1-1	CASYPGEGTEAFF	TGTGCCAGCTACCCAGGGGAGGGGACTGAAGCTTTCTTT
-	TRBV27	few	TRBJ2-2	CASSGREEGTGELFF	TGTGCCAGCAGTGGAAGGGAGGAAGGCACCGGGGAGCTGTTTTTT
TRBD1	TRBV5-1	few	TRBJ1-1	CASSSQTGTTEAFF	TGCGCCAGCAGCAGCCAGACAGGGACCACTGAAGCTTTCTTT